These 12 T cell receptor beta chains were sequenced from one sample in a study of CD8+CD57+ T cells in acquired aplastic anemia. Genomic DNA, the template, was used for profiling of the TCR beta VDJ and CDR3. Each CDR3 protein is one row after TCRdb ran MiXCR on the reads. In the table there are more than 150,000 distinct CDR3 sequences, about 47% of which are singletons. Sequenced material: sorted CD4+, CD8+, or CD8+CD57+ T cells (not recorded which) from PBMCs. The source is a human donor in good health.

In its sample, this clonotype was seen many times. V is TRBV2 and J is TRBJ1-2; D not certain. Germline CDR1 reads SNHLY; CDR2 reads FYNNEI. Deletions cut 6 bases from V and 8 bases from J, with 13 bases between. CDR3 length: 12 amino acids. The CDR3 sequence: CASRTGVEGYTF. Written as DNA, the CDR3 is TGTGCCAGCAGGACCGGGGTCGAAGGCTACACCTTC.

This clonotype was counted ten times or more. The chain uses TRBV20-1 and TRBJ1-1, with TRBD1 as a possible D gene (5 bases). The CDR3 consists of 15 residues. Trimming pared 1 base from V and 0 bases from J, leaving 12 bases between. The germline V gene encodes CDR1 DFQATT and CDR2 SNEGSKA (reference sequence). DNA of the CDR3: TGCAGTGCTAGAGCATTAGGGGAGGTGAACACTGAAGCTTTCTTT. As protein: CSARALGEVNTEAFF.

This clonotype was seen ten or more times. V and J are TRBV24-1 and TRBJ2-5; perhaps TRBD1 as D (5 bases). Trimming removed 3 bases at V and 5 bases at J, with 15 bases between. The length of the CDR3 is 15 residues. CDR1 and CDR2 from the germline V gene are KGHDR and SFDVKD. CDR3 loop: CATSDPDTRRETQYF. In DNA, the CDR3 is TGTGCCACCAGTGATCCGGACACCAGACGGGAGACCCAGTACTTC.

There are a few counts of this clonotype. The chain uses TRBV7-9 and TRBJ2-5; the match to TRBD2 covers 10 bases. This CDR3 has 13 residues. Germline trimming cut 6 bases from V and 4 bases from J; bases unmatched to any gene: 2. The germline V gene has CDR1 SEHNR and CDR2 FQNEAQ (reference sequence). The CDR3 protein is CASRTSGLETQYF. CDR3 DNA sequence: TGTGCCAGCAGGACTAGCGGGTTAGAGACCCAGTACTTC.

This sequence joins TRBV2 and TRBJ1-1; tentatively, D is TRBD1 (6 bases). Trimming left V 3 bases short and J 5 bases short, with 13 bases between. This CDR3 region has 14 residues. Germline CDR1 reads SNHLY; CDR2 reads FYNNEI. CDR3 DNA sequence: TGTGCCAGCAGTGACCAGGGGCGAGGGACTGAAGCTTTCTTT. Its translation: CASSDQGRGTEAFF.

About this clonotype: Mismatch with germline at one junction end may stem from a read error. The CDR3 bases are TGTGCCAGCAGTGGGGGTAGCGGGACCTATGAGCAGTACTTC. This gives the protein CASSGGSGTYEQYF. The rearrangement joins TRBV25-1 to TRBJ2-7, with 8 bases aligning to TRBD2. This CDR3 spans 14 amino acids. Germline V gene sequence: CDR1 MGHDK, CDR2 SYGVNS.

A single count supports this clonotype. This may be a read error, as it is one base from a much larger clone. CDR3 bases: TGTGCCAGCAGCTCCATAGAGACCCAGCACTTC. Its translation is CASSSIETQHF. This chain uses TRBV11-3 with TRBJ2-5; D is unresolved. The germline V gene has CDR1 SGHNT and CDR2 YENEEA. This CDR3 comprises 11 residues. The variable domain in full, with the rest retrieved from reference TRBV11-3 and TRBJ2-5, is EAGVVQSPRYKIIEKKQPVAFWCNPISGHNTLYWYLQNLGQGPELLIRYENEEAVDDSQLPKDRFSAERLKGVDSTLKIQPAELGDSAVYLCASSSIETQHFGPGTRLLVL.

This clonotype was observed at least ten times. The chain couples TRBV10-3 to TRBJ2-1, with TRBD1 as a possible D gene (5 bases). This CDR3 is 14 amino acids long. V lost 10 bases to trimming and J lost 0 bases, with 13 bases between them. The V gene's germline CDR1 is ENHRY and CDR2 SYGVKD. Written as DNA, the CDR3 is TGTGCCACCCAGACAGATCTCTCCTACAATGAGCAGTTCTTC. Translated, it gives CATQTDLSYNEQFF.

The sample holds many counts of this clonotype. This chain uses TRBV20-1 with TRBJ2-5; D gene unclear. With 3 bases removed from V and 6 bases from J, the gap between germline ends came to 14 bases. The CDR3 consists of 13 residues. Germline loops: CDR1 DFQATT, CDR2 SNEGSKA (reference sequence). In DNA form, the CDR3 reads TGCAGTGCTAGTTGGTCCACAAAAAAGACCCAGTACTTC. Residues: CSASWSTKKTQYF.

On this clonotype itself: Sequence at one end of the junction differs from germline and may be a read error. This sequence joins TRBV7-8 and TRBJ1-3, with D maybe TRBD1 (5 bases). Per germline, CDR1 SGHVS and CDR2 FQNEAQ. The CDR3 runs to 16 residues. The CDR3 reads CASSFAAGLGGNTMYF. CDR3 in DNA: TGTGCCAGCAGCTTCGCAGCAGGGCTCGGTGGAAACACCATGTATTTT.

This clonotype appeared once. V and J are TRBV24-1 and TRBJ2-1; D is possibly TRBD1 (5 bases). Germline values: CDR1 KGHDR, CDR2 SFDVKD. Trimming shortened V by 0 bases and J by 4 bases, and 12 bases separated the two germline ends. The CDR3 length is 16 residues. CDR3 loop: CATSDLNSSGYNEQFF. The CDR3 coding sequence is TGTGCCACCAGTGATTTGAACAGCTCAGGGTACAATGAGCAGTTCTTC.

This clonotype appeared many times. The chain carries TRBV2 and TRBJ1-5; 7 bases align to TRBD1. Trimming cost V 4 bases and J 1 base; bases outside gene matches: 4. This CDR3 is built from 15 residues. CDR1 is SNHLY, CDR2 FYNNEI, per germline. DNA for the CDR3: TGTGCCAGCAGTGGACAGGGAATAAGCAATCAGCCCCAGCATTTT. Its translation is CASSGQGISNQPQHF.